Shown below are 7 T cell receptor beta chains from a single sample sequenced in a study of human T cells and chemical hapten exposure. Time point meaning: patch test 1, 2 weeks after DPC sensitization. Treatment denoted: therapeutic diphenylcyclopropenone sensitization with weekly scalp DPC. TCRdb re-called the RACE reads with MiXCR, one entry per CDR3 protein. The sample holds fewer than 500,000 distinct CDR3 sequences; around 4.8% are singletons and the top ten take roughly 2.4%. The source was whole blood, collected in connection with sensitization to the hapten diphenylcyclopropenone (DPC). These receptors were collected from a woman aged 45-65 years with alopecia areata. Some clones in this sample may be carry-over from other donors' samples.

At least ten counts were recorded for this clonotype. V usage is TRBV27 and J usage is TRBJ2-7, with 7 bases fitting TRBD1. The germline CDR1 and CDR2 sequences are MNHEY and SMNVEV (reference sequence). The CDR3 contains 13 residues. V gave up 6 bases and J gave up 5 bases; unmatched junction bases: 7. CDR3 nucleotides: TGTGCCAGCAGCTTGAGGGGGCCCCACGAGCAGTACTTC. It is translated as CASSLRGPHEQYF.

This clonotype was seen repeatedly, ten times or more. The chain uses TRBV7-2 and TRBJ2-3; tentatively, D is TRBD1 (6 bases). V gave up 4 bases and J gave up 3 bases, with 11 bases separating them. This CDR3 has 14 residues. Germline V lookup: CDR1 SGHTA, CDR2 FQGNSA. The CDR3 region has the DNA TGTGCCAGCAGCTACCAACAGGGTACAGATACGCAGTATTTT. This codes for CASSYQQGTDTQYF.

This clonotype was observed at least ten times. The rearrangement links TRBV18 to TRBJ1-4, with D hard to call. Germline V gene sequence: CDR1 KGHSH, CDR2 LQKENI. Deletions cut 4 bases from V and 0 bases from J, with 12 bases between. The CDR3 consists of 16 residues. In nucleotides, the CDR3 is TGTGCCAGCTCACTGGAAACCGCTGCAACTAATGAAAAACTGTTTTTT. Its protein is CASSLETAATNEKLFF.

The J gene is TRBJ2-1, the V gene TRBV24-1; D assignment may be TRBD1 or TRBD2 (5 bases each). Germline V gene lookup returns CDR1 KGHDR and CDR2 SFDVKD. The length of the CDR3 is 13 residues. Trimming took off 5 bases at V and 8 bases at J, with 12 bases between the two ends. The CDR3 DNA reads as TGTGCCACCAGTGGACCCTTGGGGGATGAGCAGTTCTTC. Its protein is CATSGPLGDEQFF.

This clonotype showed up many times. The rearrangement uses TRBV29-1 and TRBJ1-3; TRBD1 agrees at 7 bases. There are 13 residues in the CDR3. Trimming took 6 bases from V and 3 from J; bases not matched to a gene: 5. Germline V lookup: CDR1 SQVTM, CDR2 ANQGSEA. The DNA for the CDR3 is TGCAGCGTGTCAAACAGGGGTGGAAACACCATATATTTT. This sequence encodes CSVSNRGGNTIYF.

A few counts support this clonotype. The V and J genes are TRBV24-1 and TRBJ2-1, with TRBD2 as a possible D gene (5 bases). This CDR3 is built from 16 residues. Germline assignment: CDR1 KGHDR and CDR2 SFDVKD. Trimming left V 3 bases short and J 8 bases short, with 19 bases between. The CDR3 loop is CATSDAGWAGRDEQFF. CDR3 sequence (DNA): TGTGCCACCAGTGATGCCGGATGGGCGGGTCGGGATGAGCAGTTCTTC.

The chain employs TRBV7-9 and TRBJ1-2; 7 bases line up with TRBD1. Germline V gene data show CDR1 as SEHNR and CDR2 as FQNEAQ (reference sequence). The CDR3 spans 15 residues. V dropped 4 bases and J dropped 1; count of bases not matched to a gene: 6. The CDR3 protein is CASSSQGQFNYGYTF. DNA of the CDR3: TGTGCCAGCAGCTCACAGGGGCAATTTAACTATGGCTACACCTTC.